One sample yielded the 28 T cell receptor beta chains listed below, sequenced in a study of PD-1 blockade in classical Hodgkin lymphoma. Clones were sequenced by immunoSEQ multiplex PCR, and TCRdb holds only the in-frame ones, with some missing. The sample holds 40,000 to 55,000 clones; about 88% are singletons and the top ten take about 8.9%. Relapses following autologous stem cell transplantation were seen in all patients, with brentuximab vedotin exposure varying. The sample consisted of peripheral blood mononuclear cells (PBMCs), taken at baseline. All receptors come from a human donor with classical Hodgkin lymphoma.

Written as DNA, the CDR3 is TGCGCCAGGCCGGAGGGCAGGGTGGAGGACACCGGGGAGCTGTTTTTT. Translated, it gives CARPEGRVEDTGELFF. The chain couples TRBV10-1 to TRBJ2-2; possible D gene TRBD2, 6 bases. V was clipped by 9 bases and J by 3 bases, with 20 bases between them. This CDR3 is 16 amino acids long. The germline CDR1 and CDR2 sequences are WNHNN and SYGVQD (reference sequence).

V usage is TRBV5-1 and J usage is TRBJ2-1, with D possibly TRBD1 on 6 matching bases. Per the germline V gene, CDR1 is SGHRS and CDR2 is YFSETQ. Trimming left V 0 bases short and J 3 bases short, with 13 bases between. The length of the CDR3 is 16 residues. The CDR3 coding sequence is TGCGCCAGCAGCTTGGGGTACCCGACAGGCTACAATGAGCAGTTCTTC. It specifies CASSLGYPTGYNEQFF.

The V call is TRBV6-1, the J call TRBJ1-2; no clear D gene. The V end was cut by 4 bases, the J end by 0 bases, with 9 bases between. The CDR3 consists of 14 residues. The germline V gene encodes CDR1 MNHNS and CDR2 SASEGT. As DNA, the CDR3 is TGTGCCAGCAGTGCGGGCAGAGCTAACTATGGCTACACCTTC. Its protein is CASSAGRANYGYTF.

The chain recombines TRBV6-6 with TRBJ2-1, with 11 bases identical to TRBD2. Germline V gene sequence: CDR1 MNHNY, CDR2 SVGAGI (reference sequence). This CDR3 is built from 15 residues. V was clipped by 6 bases and J by 7 bases; unmatched bases: 8. CDR3 in DNA: TGTGCCAGCAGCGGTAGCGGGAGGGCGGTAAATGAGCAGTTCTTC. Protein product: CASSGSGRAVNEQFF.

The chain joins TRBV15 to TRBJ2-1; 15 bases map to TRBD2. V gave up 8 bases and J gave up 8 bases; unmatched junction bases: 1. Germline V gives CDR1 LNHNV, CDR2 YYDKDF (reference sequence). The CDR3 runs 13 residues. CDR3 amino acids: CATGTSGGHEQFF. The DNA for the CDR3 is TGTGCCACCGGGACTAGCGGGGGGCATGAGCAGTTCTTC.

The chain recombines TRBV7-3 with TRBJ2-1; D might be TRBD1 (6 bases). V was trimmed by 2 bases and J by 4 bases, leaving 24 bases between them. The CDR3 is made up of 19 amino acids. CDR1 is SGHTA, CDR2 FQGTGA, per germline. CDR3 residues: CASSLHRGVGTSKYNEQFF. The CDR3 region has the DNA TGTGCCAGCAGCTTACATAGGGGCGTAGGGACATCGAAGTACAATGAGCAGTTCTTC.

V gene TRBV6-1 combines with J gene TRBJ1-1; 8 bases line up with TRBD1. V trimming: 3 bases; J trimming: 7 bases; junction bases outside the gene matches: 10. The CDR3 loop spans 15 amino acids. The germline gives CDR1 MNHNS, CDR2 SASEGT. The CDR3 nucleotides are TGTGCCAGCAGTGACAAAGCCCAGGGGGCACGTGAAGCTTTCTTT. This gives the protein CASSDKAQGAREAFF.

V is TRBV27 and J is TRBJ2-7; D perhaps matches TRBD2 (6 bases). CDR1 is MNHEY and CDR2 is SMNVEV in the germline V gene (reference sequence). With 6 bases removed from V and 2 bases from J, the gap between germline ends came to 11 bases. The CDR3 spans 13 residues. This CDR3 reads CASRAGNAYEQYF. DNA of the CDR3: TGTGCCAGCAGGGCGGGGAACGCCTACGAGCAGTACTTC.

This clone was found once. The gene calls are TRBV10-3 and TRBJ2-7, with 12 bases identical to TRBD1. In germline, CDR1 is ENHRY, CDR2 SYGVKD. Trimming took 6 bases from V and 7 from J; bases not matched to a gene: 7. The CDR3 spans 14 residues. The CDR3 sequence is CAIRGDRGPGEQYF. For the CDR3, the DNA is TGTGCCATCAGGGGGGACAGGGGGCCTGGTGAGCAGTACTTC.

This sequence joins TRBV7-2 and TRBJ1-1; possible D gene TRBD1, 6 bases. Trimming removed 4 bases from V and 1 base from J, with 13 bases in between. This CDR3 comprises 15 residues. Germline CDR1 is SGHTA and CDR2 is FQGNSA. The CDR3 nucleotides read TGTGCCAGCAGCTCGTACCTCAGGGGGAACACTGAAGCTTTCTTT. Its protein product is CASSSYLRGNTEAFF. Full variable domain (missing parts from reference TRBV7-2 and TRBJ1-1): GAGVSQSPSNKVTEKGKDVELRCDPISGHTALYWYRQSLGQGLEFLIYFQGNSAPDKSGLPSDRFSAERTGGSVSTLTIQRTQQEDSAVYLCASSSYLRGNTEAFFGQGTRLTVV.

The gene calls are TRBV5-3 and TRBJ1-2; TRBD1 might be the D (5 bases). TRBV5-3 is known as an ORF, though its function is uncertain. This CDR3 spans 13 amino acids. Trimming took 0 bases from V and 8 from J, leaving 11 bases between them. The CDR3 is CARSLVLRGGYTF. DNA for the CDR3: TGTGCCAGAAGCTTGGTATTACGGGGCGGCTACACCTTC.

This clone was seen once. This CDR3 reads CASSLGSGTGSPYEQYF. CDR3 DNA: TGTGCCAGCAGCTTGGGGTCCGGGACAGGGTCCCCCTACGAGCAGTACTTC. The chain carries TRBV5-4 and TRBJ2-7, with TRBD1 identical over 9 bases. The CDR3 runs to 17 residues. The V and J ends lost 0 bases and 2 bases, in that order; junction bases with no gene match: 9. From germline, CDR1 is SGHNT and CDR2 YYREEE (reference sequence).

This clone was seen a few times. The V and J genes are TRBV7-3 and TRBJ2-7; D perhaps matches TRBD1 (5 bases). V lost 6 bases to trimming and J lost 6 bases, with 15 bases between them. Per the germline V gene, CDR1 is SGHTA and CDR2 is FQGTGA. This CDR3 has 13 residues. CDR3 bases: TGTGCCAGCAGTCTAAGGGGTGGTTCCGAGCAGTACTTC. This translates into CASSLRGGSEQYF. The full variable domain, in which reference TRBV7-3 and TRBJ2-7 provide the parts outside the CDR3, is GAGVSQTPSNKVTEKGKYVELRCDPISGHTALYWYRQSLGQGPEFLIYFQGTGAADDSGLPNDRFFAVRPEGSVSTLKIQRTERGDSAVYLCASSLRGGSEQYFGPGTRLTVT.

This clone appeared a single time. V is TRBV28 and J is TRBJ1-1, with D unclear. Trimming stripped 4 bases from V and 2 bases from J, with 11 bases between. This CDR3 has 14 amino acids. Per the germline V gene, CDR1 is MDHEN and CDR2 is SYDVKM. The chain's CDR3 is CASSSPTPNTEAFF. In DNA, the CDR3 is TGTGCCAGCAGTTCCCCTACACCCAACACTGAAGCTTTCTTT.

The J gene is TRBJ1-3, the V gene TRBV29-1; D possibly corresponds to TRBD1 (6 bases). Trimming removed 7 bases from V and 0 bases from J, with 10 bases in between. CDR3 length: 13 residues. The germline CDR1 and CDR2 sequences are SQVTM and ANQGSEA. CDR3 sequence: CSAGQSSGNTIYF. The CDR3 nucleotides are TGCAGCGCTGGACAGAGCTCTGGAAACACCATATATTTT.

This rearrangement joins TRBV27 to TRBJ2-7; D possibly uses TRBD1 or TRBD2 (5 bases each). Germline lookup yields CDR1 MNHEY and CDR2 SMNVEV (reference sequence). The V and J ends lost 5 bases and 1 base respectively, with 12 bases between them. The CDR3 is 14 amino acids. CDR3 sequence: CASSRDGGSYEQYF. The CDR3 nucleotides are TGTGCCAGCAGTCGGGACGGCGGATCCTACGAGCAGTACTTC.

This clone occurred once. J is TRBJ2-5 and V is TRBV27; 7 positions agree with TRBD2. This CDR3 has 15 residues. The germline V gene encodes CDR1 MNHEY and CDR2 SMNVEV (reference sequence). The trim removed 3 bases at V and 4 bases at J, leaving 8 bases unmatched. Here the CDR3 reads CASSFGSPGGETQYF. The CDR3 DNA follows: TGTGCCAGCAGTTTCGGATCTCCGGGGGGAGAGACCCAGTACTTC.

The chain joins TRBV12-5 to TRBJ2-5; no clear D gene. CDR3 length: 14 amino acids. V lost 1 base and J lost 5, with 11 bases in between. Germline CDR1 and CDR2: LGHNT and FRNRAP. In DNA form, the CDR3 reads TGTGCTAGTGGTTTGGATAGTGCCTGGGAGACCCAGTACTTC. The encoded protein is CASGLDSAWETQYF.

This clone has just one count. The chain recombines TRBV6-6 with TRBJ2-7, with D maybe TRBD1 (5 bases). The CDR3 is 11 amino acids. Germline V gene sequence: CDR1 MNHNY, CDR2 SVGAGI (reference sequence). Trimming left V 8 bases short and J 4 bases short, with 9 bases between. This chain's CDR3 is CASEKGYEQYF. In DNA form, the CDR3 reads TGTGCCAGCGAAAAGGGGTACGAGCAGTACTTC.

CDR3 DNA sequence: TGTGCCAGCAGTTACTCGCTAGCTGCCTACGAGCAGTACTTC. Translated, it gives CASSYSLAAYEQYF. V gene TRBV6-6 combines with J gene TRBJ2-7; D might be TRBD2 (5 bases). CDR1 and CDR2 from the germline V gene are MNHNY and SVGAGI (reference sequence). The CDR3 is 14 amino acids. V lost 0 bases to trimming and J lost 2 bases, with 8 bases between them.

The chain combines TRBV9 with TRBJ2-5, with 7 nucleotides matching TRBD1. V was pared by 5 bases and J by 2 bases, with 3 bases of the junction left unmatched. The CDR3 sequence is 13 residues long. Per germline, CDR1 SGDLS and CDR2 YYNGEE. In DNA, the CDR3 is TGTGCCAGCAGTGGGGACAGACAAGAGACCCAGTACTTC. Translated: CASSGDRQETQYF.

The chain employs TRBV27 and TRBJ1-1; D gene unclear. Germline CDR1 MNHEY, CDR2 SMNVEV (reference sequence). The CDR3 extends over 13 amino acids. Trimming cost V 3 bases and J 10 bases, with 15 bases left between them. The CDR3 sequence is CASSFSVGQAAFF. CDR3 nucleotides: TGTGCCAGCAGTTTTTCGGTGGGTCAAGCAGCTTTCTTT.

The chain carries TRBV7-2 and TRBJ2-6; TRBD2 agrees at 13 bases. Germline lookup yields CDR1 SGHTA and CDR2 FQGNSA. The CDR3 loop spans 17 amino acids. Trimming took 7 bases from V and 0 from J; bases not matched to a gene: 3. The CDR3 DNA reads TGTGCCAGCATCGGACTAGCGGGGGCCTCTGGGGCCAACGTCCTGACTTTC. It translates to CASIGLAGASGANVLTF.

CDR3 loop: CASSAHKTNEKLFF. CDR3 DNA sequence: TGTGCCAGCAGCGCGCATAAGACTAATGAAAAACTGTTTTTT. The genes are TRBV9 and TRBJ1-4; D unclear. The CDR3 totals 14 residues. Trimming removed 3 bases from V and 2 bases from J, with 8 bases in between. The V gene's germline CDR1 is SGDLS and CDR2 YYNGEE.

On this clone itself: One end of the junction varies from germline; a read error may be responsible. The CDR3 spells CASSLGPDIPAHF. As DNA, the CDR3 is TGTGCCAGCAGCTTAGGACCAGATATACCCGCCCACTTC. The chain joins TRBV5-4 to TRBJ2-7; D is unresolved. The CDR3 runs 13 residues. The germline CDR1 and CDR2 sequences are SGHNT and YYREEE (reference sequence).

The chain couples TRBV7-2 to TRBJ1-1; 7 positions agree with TRBD1. Germline-derived CDR1 and CDR2 are SGHTA and FQGNSA. This CDR3 contains 14 residues. V lost 5 bases and J lost 6; bases outside the gene matches: 9. CDR3 in amino acids: CASSKRAGGPEAFF. The CDR3 nucleotides read TGTGCCAGCAGCAAAAGGGCAGGGGGACCTGAAGCTTTCTTT. The full variable domain, its missing parts supplied by reference TRBV7-2 and TRBJ1-1, is GAGVSQSPSNKVTEKGKDVELRCDPISGHTALYWYRQSLGQGLEFLIYFQGNSAPDKSGLPSDRFSAERTGGSVSTLTIQRTQQEDSAVYLCASSKRAGGPEAFFGQGTRLTVV.

The chain uses TRBV7-9 and TRBJ1-1; 7 nucleotides agree with TRBD1. V shed 1 base and J 3 bases; nucleotides not matched to a gene: 5. Germline V CDR1 and CDR2: SEHNR, FQNEAQ (reference sequence). CDR3 size: 15 residues. CDR3 amino acids: CASSLDVQGDTEAFF. The CDR3 coding sequence is TGTGCCAGCAGCTTAGATGTTCAGGGGGACACTGAAGCTTTCTTT.

Remarks on this clone: At one boundary the junction diverges from the germline segment, which might be a read error. This chain links TRBV7-3 with TRBJ2-1; 7 positions agree with TRBD1. Germline CDR1 reads SGHTA; CDR2 reads FQGTGA. CDR3 length: 13 amino acids. CDR3 bases: TGTGCCAGCAGCTCGACAGGGCTAAATGGGCAGTTCTTC. It is translated as CASSSTGLNGQFF.